The rows below give T cell receptor beta chains drawn from one sample of a study of blood T cell repertoires in COVID-19. Repertoires were generated with immunoSEQ multiplex PCR, while TCRdb's copy carries only in-frame clones and drops some. The repertoire holds some 230,000 clones, with 82% as singletons. The sequenced sample was peripheral blood. The receptors here all came from a woman older than 75 with COVID-19, enrolled during active disease. CDR3s include the opening cysteine and the closing phenylalanine or tryptophan.

TRBV19,TRBJ1-4,CASSIATGAKEKLFF
TRBV5-1,TRBJ2-3,CASSSGQGASDTQYF
TRBV20-1,TRBJ2-1,CSASRLGLGNEQFF
TRBV7-8,TRBJ1-2,CASSFPELEGYTF
TRBV7-2,TRBJ2-1,CASSLGLRNNEQFF
TRBV18,TRBJ1-2,CASSPSLDRPEGYTF
TRBV3-1/TRBV3-2,TRBJ1-1,CASSLPAAGNTEAFF
TRBV3-1/TRBV3-2,TRBJ1-1,CASSRGGGLNTEAFF
TRBV7-2,TRBJ2-7,CASSLRAGEVEQYF
TRBV2,TRBJ2-6,CASRRVGGANVLTF
TRBV3-1/TRBV3-2,TRBJ2-1,CASGRDEQFF
TRBV19,TRBJ1-5,CASTLDRGRQPQHF
TRBV30,TRBJ1-2,CAWSVSQEVGYTF
TRBV4-1,TRBJ2-3,CASSRRLARDTDTQYF
TRBV5-4,TRBJ2-3,CASSLRTDTQYF
TRBV15,TRBJ2-2,CATSRGGGGVGSAGELFF
TRBV9,TRBJ2-1,CASSVEGQATEQFF
TRBV19,TRBJ2-6,CASMGGRSGANVLTF